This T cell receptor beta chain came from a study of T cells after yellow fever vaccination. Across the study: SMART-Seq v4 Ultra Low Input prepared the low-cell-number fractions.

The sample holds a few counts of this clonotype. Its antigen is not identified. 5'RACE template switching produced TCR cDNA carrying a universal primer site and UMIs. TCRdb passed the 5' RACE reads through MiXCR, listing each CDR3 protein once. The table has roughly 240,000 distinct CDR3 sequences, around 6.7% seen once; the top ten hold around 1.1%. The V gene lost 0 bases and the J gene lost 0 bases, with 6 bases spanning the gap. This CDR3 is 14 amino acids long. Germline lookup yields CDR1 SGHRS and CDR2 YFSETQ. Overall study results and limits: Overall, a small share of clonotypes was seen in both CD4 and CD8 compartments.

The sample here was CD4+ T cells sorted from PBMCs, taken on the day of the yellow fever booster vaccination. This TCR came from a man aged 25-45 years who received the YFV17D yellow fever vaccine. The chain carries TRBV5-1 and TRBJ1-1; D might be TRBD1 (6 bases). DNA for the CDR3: TGCGCCAGCAGCTTGGACAGGGTGAACACTGAAGCTTTCTTT. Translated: CASSLDRVNTEAFF. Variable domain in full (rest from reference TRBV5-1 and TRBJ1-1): KAGVTQTPRYLIKTRGQQVTLSCSPISGHRSVSWYQQTPGQGLQFLFEYFSETQRNKGNFPGRFSGRQFSNSRSEMNVSTLELGDSALYLCASSLDRVNTEAFFGQGTRLTVV.